A single sample gave rise to the 28 T cell receptor beta chains below, sequenced in a study of cytomegalovirus exposure and HLA in healthy donors. Amplification used 60 Vbeta primers and 13 Jbeta primers. Sequenced by immunoSEQ multiplex PCR; TCRdb stores in-frame clones only, minus some. This table has about 190,000 clones, over 65% appearing once. Sequencing was performed on PBMCs. These receptors all stem from a man between 40 and 49 years old in good health and CMV-seropositive.

V is TRBV4-1 and J is TRBJ2-7; D unresolved. The CDR3 loop spans 16 amino acids. The V end was cut by 2 bases, the J end by 3 bases, with 17 bases between. CDR1 is MGHRA, CDR2 YSYEKL, per germline. The CDR3 here is CASSQNPSPTGYEQYF. The CDR3 nucleotides read TGCGCCAGCAGCCAAAACCCGAGCCCCACGGGCTACGAGCAGTACTTC.

The chain carries TRBV27 and TRBJ2-3; D is perhaps TRBD2 (6 bases). Germline assignment: CDR1 MNHEY and CDR2 SMNVEV (reference sequence). The germline V and J ends were trimmed by 3 bases and 0 bases, with 13 bases remaining between them. This CDR3 is built from 16 residues. CDR3 sequence: CASSFYGGMSTDTQYF. The CDR3 DNA follows: TGTGCCAGCAGTTTTTATGGCGGGATGAGCACAGATACGCAGTATTTT.

This rearrangement joins TRBV4-1 to TRBJ2-7; D is unclear. There are 15 residues in the CDR3. Germline V gene data show CDR1 as MGHRA and CDR2 as YSYEKL. V lost 1 base and J lost 5, with 15 bases in between. The CDR3 DNA follows: TGCGCCAGCAGCCAAGGAAACTCTCCCCGTCACGAGCAGTACTTC. This codes for CASSQGNSPRHEQYF.

This clone was recorded only once. This chain's CDR3 is CASSPGTSGTDTQYF. CDR3 DNA: TGTGCCAGCAGCCCCGGGACTAGCGGCACAGATACGCAGTATTTT. The chain joins TRBV5-6 to TRBJ2-3, with 10 bases identical to TRBD2. CDR3 length: 15 residues. CDR1 SGHDT and CDR2 YYEEEE come from the germline V gene. V lost 4 bases and J lost 1; bases outside the gene matches: 3. The full variable domain, with the rest looked up from reference TRBV5-6 and TRBJ2-3, is DAGVTQSPTHLIKTRGQQVTLRCSPKSGHDTVSWYQQALGQGPQFIFQYYEEEERQRGNFPDRFSGHQFPNYSSELNVNALLLGDSALYLCASSPGTSGTDTQYFGPGTRLTVL.

The chain carries TRBV7-8 and TRBJ2-7; 11 bases align to TRBD2. The CDR3 loop spans 14 amino acids. Unmatched junction bases numbered 6, after V lost 6 bases and J lost 5 bases. CDR1 and CDR2 (germline): SGHVS, FQNEAQ. As DNA, the CDR3 is TGTGCCAGCAGTAGAACTAGCGGGAGTCACGAGCAGTACTTC. Amino acids: CASSRTSGSHEQYF.

J is TRBJ1-2 and V is TRBV19; 10 nucleotides agree with TRBD1. The CDR3 spans 15 residues. The V gene's germline CDR1 is LNHDA and CDR2 SQIVND (reference sequence). Trimming at V came to 5 bases and at J to 4 bases, leaving 7 bases not matched to a gene. CDR3 nucleotides: TGTGCCAGTAGTTCGCCGGGACAGGGGTCCTATGGCTACACCTTC. Its translation: CASSSPGQGSYGYTF.

This clone was observed a few times. The chain links TRBV7-6 to TRBJ2-3, with 7 bases lining up with TRBD1. The CDR3 length is 13 residues. V was clipped by 4 bases and J by 5 bases; unmatched bases: 3. Germline lookup yields CDR1 SGHVS and CDR2 FNYEAQ. This chain's CDR3 is CASSSYRGDTQYF. The CDR3 DNA reads TGTGCCAGCAGCTCATACAGGGGAGATACGCAGTATTTT.

V gene TRBV5-1 combines with J gene TRBJ2-7; the D gene is possibly TRBD2 (7 bases). The CDR3 contains 14 residues. The V gene lost 6 bases and the J gene lost 2 bases, with 15 bases spanning the gap. CDR1 is SGHRS, CDR2 YFSETQ, per germline. The CDR3 is CASKSGTPPYEQYF. The CDR3 DNA follows: TGCGCCAGCAAAAGCGGGACACCACCCTACGAGCAGTACTTC. Full variable domain (missing parts from reference TRBV5-1 and TRBJ2-7): KAGVTQTPRYLIKTRGQQVTLSCSPISGHRSVSWYQQTPGQGLQFLFEYFSETQRNKGNFPGRFSGRQFSNSRSEMNVSTLELGDSALYLCASKSGTPPYEQYFGPGTRLTVT.

V usage is TRBV6-4 and J usage is TRBJ1-6; weak D call: TRBD1 (6 bases). This CDR3 has 17 residues. CDR1 is MRHNA and CDR2 is SNTAGT in the germline V gene. Trimming stripped 5 bases from V and 7 bases from J, with 21 bases between. CDR3 residues: CASSSGTRSLTNSPLHF. The CDR3 DNA reads as TGTGCCAGCAGTTCAGGGACAAGGTCGCTAACAAATTCACCCCTCCACTTT.

The chain couples TRBV4-1 to TRBJ1-2; 9 positions match TRBD1. Per the germline V gene, CDR1 is MGHRA and CDR2 is YSYEKL. V lost 4 bases and J lost 7; bases outside the gene matches: 10. The CDR3 is 15 amino acids. The CDR3 DNA follows: TGCGCCAGCAGCCCCGGGACAGGGAGGGTGTTTGGCTACACCTTC. Translated, it gives CASSPGTGRVFGYTF.

This chain connects TRBV30 to TRBJ2-3; no clear D. The CDR3 runs to 12 residues. In germline, CDR1 is GTSNPN, CDR2 SVGIG (reference sequence). V lost 3 bases to trimming and J lost 6 bases, with 10 bases between them. The CDR3 reads CAWSVNRDTQYF. The CDR3 DNA reads TGTGCCTGGAGCGTTAACCGGGATACGCAGTATTTT.

The CDR3 region has the DNA TGCGCCAGCAGCCAGAGTAGCGGGGGTCGATTCTACGAGCAGTACTTC. Translated, it gives CASSQSSGGRFYEQYF. The genes are TRBV4-1 and TRBJ2-7; TRBD2 matches 9 bases. Germline loops: CDR1 MGHRA, CDR2 YSYEKL. The length of the CDR3 is 16 residues. Trimming cost V 3 bases and J 3 bases; bases outside gene matches: 9.

The chain recombines TRBV6-1 with TRBJ1-2, with D maybe TRBD1 (5 bases). V was trimmed by 4 bases and J by 7 bases, leaving 13 bases between them. The length of the CDR3 is 13 residues. The germline CDR1 and CDR2 sequences are MNHNS and SASEGT. The CDR3 spells CASSVGGVAGYTF. CDR3 bases: TGTGCCAGCAGTGTGGGGGGGGTCGCTGGCTACACCTTC.

This clone was recorded once. V gene TRBV27 combines with J gene TRBJ1-5, with 10 bases aligning to TRBD1. Germline values: CDR1 MNHEY, CDR2 SMNVEV (reference sequence). V shed 9 bases, J shed 0 bases, and the junction held 17 bases outside the gene matches. This CDR3 contains 19 residues. CDR3 in DNA: TGTGCCAGAACTAAACCGGGACAGGGGTTTGGTTATAGCAATCAGCCCCAGCATTTT. Its protein is CARTKPGQGFGYSNQPQHF.

This chain connects TRBV5-6 to TRBJ1-6; D is undetermined. Germline V gives CDR1 SGHDT, CDR2 YYEEEE. CDR3 size: 16 residues. Trimming cost V 0 bases and J 14 bases, with 21 bases left between them. CDR3 loop: CASSLVEGKEKRSLHF. CDR3 in DNA: TGTGCCAGCAGCTTGGTGGAGGGAAAGGAAAAAAGGTCCCTCCACTTT.

This clone was counted a single time. Other DNA sequences in this sample translate to the same CDR3. The rearrangement joins TRBV7-3 to TRBJ1-1; no clear D gene. Germline-derived CDR1 and CDR2 are SGHTA and FQGTGA. CDR3 length: 13 residues. Trimming took 2 bases from V and 1 from J, leaving 5 bases between them. DNA for the CDR3: TGTGCCAGCAGCTTATCCGGGAACACTGAAGCTTTCTTT. It yields the protein CASSLSGNTEAFF.

This chain joins TRBV11-2 and TRBJ2-7; TRBD2 matches at 8 bases. The V and J ends lost 1 base and 0 bases, in that order; junction bases with no gene match: 2. The CDR3 has 15 residues. Germline V gene lookup returns CDR1 SGHAT and CDR2 FQNNGV. In DNA form, the CDR3 reads TGTGCCAGCAGCTTAGTTAGCGGGGTCTCCTACGAGCAGTACTTC. Amino acid sequence: CASSLVSGVSYEQYF.

V gene TRBV5-1 combines with J gene TRBJ2-1, with 11 bases matching TRBD2. Trimming removed 4 bases from V and 2 bases from J; junction bases left unmatched: 5. In germline, CDR1 is SGHRS, CDR2 YFSETQ. The CDR3 length is 16 residues. CDR3 nucleotides: TGCGCCAGCAGCCCCATGACTAGCGGGGCCTACAATGAGCAGTTCTTC. Protein sequence: CASSPMTSGAYNEQFF.

There are a few counts of this clone. This sequence joins TRBV28 and TRBJ2-1; D is unresolved. This CDR3 is 13 amino acids long. Deletions cut 7 bases from V and 0 bases from J, with 7 bases between. Germline CDR1 is MDHEN and CDR2 is SYDVKM. The CDR3 region is CASTSSSYNEQFF. The CDR3 DNA reads as TGTGCCAGCACCTCGAGCTCCTACAATGAGCAGTTCTTC. The full variable domain, completed using reference TRBV28 and TRBJ2-1, is DVKVTQSSRYLVKRTGEKVFLECVQDMDHENMFWYRQDPGLGLRLIYFSYDVKMKEKGDIPEGYSVSREKKERFSLILESASTNQTSMYLCASTSSSYNEQFFGPGTRLTVL.

The V call is TRBV7-8, the J call TRBJ1-1, with TRBD1 as a possible D gene (5 bases). The CDR3 runs 14 residues. Germline CDR1 SGHVS, CDR2 FQNEAQ. Trimming pared 2 bases from V and 0 bases from J, leaving 7 bases between. The CDR3 coding sequence is TGTGCCAGCAGCTTACCGGGGGTGAACACTGAAGCTTTCTTT. Amino acid sequence: CASSLPGVNTEAFF.

The chain recombines TRBV30 with TRBJ1-5; a possible D gene is TRBD1 (5 bases). The germline V gene has CDR1 GTSNPN and CDR2 SVGIG (reference sequence). The CDR3 has 16 amino acids. V shed 4 bases and J shed 1 base, with 17 bases lying between them. The CDR3 DNA follows: TGTGCCTGGACAACTGAAGGGGCGGGGAGCAATCAGCCCCAGCATTTT. This codes for CAWTTEGAGSNQPQHF.

J is TRBJ1-1 and V is TRBV6-1; 11 nucleotides align to TRBD1. Germline V gives CDR1 MNHNS, CDR2 SASEGT. This CDR3 spans 18 amino acids. J gave up 6 bases and V 4 bases, and 16 bases lay outside the gene matches. The CDR3 loop is CASSGREWTGGVQAEAFF. The CDR3 bases are TGTGCCAGCAGTGGGCGTGAGTGGACAGGGGGCGTCCAGGCTGAAGCTTTCTTT.

J is TRBJ1-5 and V is TRBV19, with 7 bases aligning to TRBD1. This CDR3 is built from 14 residues. With 5 bases clipped from V and 5 bases from J, the junction kept 6 bases outside the gene matches. From germline, CDR1 is LNHDA and CDR2 SQIVND (reference sequence). The CDR3 DNA sequence: TGTGCCAGTAGTGACGACAGGGAGGATCAGCCCCAGCATTTT. Protein product: CASSDDREDQPQHF.

The genes are TRBV6-1 and TRBJ2-7, with D perhaps matching TRBD1 (5 bases). The CDR3 loop spans 14 amino acids. Between the trimmed V and J ends, which lost 10 bases and 0 bases, there was a span of 16 bases. CDR1 is MNHNS, CDR2 SASEGT, per germline. CDR3: CAIKMGLSSYEQYF. The CDR3, as DNA: TGTGCCATCAAAATGGGGCTGAGCTCCTACGAGCAGTACTTC.

The sample holds one count of this clone. V is TRBV27 and J is TRBJ1-6, with 7 bases identical to TRBD1. Per germline, CDR1 MNHEY and CDR2 SMNVEV (reference sequence). V lost 5 bases to trimming and J lost 4 bases; unmatched junction nucleotides: 5. The CDR3 is made up of 15 amino acids. DNA for the CDR3: TGTGCCAGCAGTCCCCCGGGACAGTATAATTCACCCCTCCACTTT. Amino acid sequence: CASSPPGQYNSPLHF.

The V and J genes are TRBV15 and TRBJ2-3; no clear D. The CDR3 has 10 amino acids. With 5 bases removed from V and 7 bases from J, the gap between germline ends came to 4 bases. Germline V gene data show CDR1 as LNHNV and CDR2 as YYDKDF (reference sequence). The CDR3 nucleotides read TGTGCCACCAGCGGCCATACGCAGTATTTT. It translates to CATSGHTQYF.

The rearrangement uses TRBV7-2 and TRBJ2-1; 11 nucleotides align to TRBD1. This CDR3 spans 15 amino acids. Germline CDR1 is SGHTA and CDR2 is FQGNSA. With 7 bases clipped from V and 4 bases from J, the junction kept 6 bases outside the gene matches. The CDR3 DNA reads TGTGCCAGCACCGTGGGACAGGGGGTTTACAATGAGCAGTTCTTC. Translated: CASTVGQGVYNEQFF.

CDR3 protein: CASSSLQPGRHNEQFF. CDR3 DNA sequence: TGTGCCAGCAGCTCTCTACAGCCAGGCCGCCACAATGAGCAGTTCTTC. The chain has TRBV5-6 and TRBJ2-1; D is ambiguous. Germline V gives CDR1 SGHDT, CDR2 YYEEEE. The CDR3 is 16 amino acids. V lost 3 bases to trimming and J lost 5 bases, with 18 bases between them.